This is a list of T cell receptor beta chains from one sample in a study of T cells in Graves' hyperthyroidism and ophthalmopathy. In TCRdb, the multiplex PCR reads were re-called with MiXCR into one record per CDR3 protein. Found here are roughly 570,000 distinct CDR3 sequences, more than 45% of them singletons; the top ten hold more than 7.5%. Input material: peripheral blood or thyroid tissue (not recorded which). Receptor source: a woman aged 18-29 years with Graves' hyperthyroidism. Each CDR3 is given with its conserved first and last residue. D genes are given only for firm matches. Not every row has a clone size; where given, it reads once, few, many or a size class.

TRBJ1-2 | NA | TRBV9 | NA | TGTGCCAGCAGGCCCCTCGGGACGGTGTACGGCTACACCTTC | CASRPLGTVYGYTF
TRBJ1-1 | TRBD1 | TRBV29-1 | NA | TGCAGCGCCTGGGACAGGGGGGGCGTGGCTGAAGCTTTCTTT | CSAWDRGGVAEAFF
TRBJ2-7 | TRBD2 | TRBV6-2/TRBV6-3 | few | TGTGCCAGCGGGACTAATTACGAGCAGTACTTC | CASGTNYEQYF
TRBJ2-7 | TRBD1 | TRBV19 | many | TGTGCCAGTAGCCCAGGGGGACACGAGCAGTACTTC | CASSPGGHEQYF
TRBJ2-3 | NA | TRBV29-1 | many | TGCAGCGTTGAGAAAGGCGGGACGGTACGGTATTTT | CSVEKGGTVRYF
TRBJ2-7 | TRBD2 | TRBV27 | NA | TGTGCCAGCAGTTTTGCCGGACTAGCGGGAGGGGGATCCTACGAGCAGTACTTC | CASSFAGLAGGGSYEQYF
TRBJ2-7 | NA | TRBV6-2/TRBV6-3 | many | TGTGCCAGCAGTATCGCCGGGGAGCAGTACTTC | CASSIAGEQYF
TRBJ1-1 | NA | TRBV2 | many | TGTGCCAGCACCGACTTGCTGGGCGGTGAAGCTTTCTTT | CASTDLLGGEAFF
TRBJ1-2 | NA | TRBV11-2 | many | TGTGCCAGCAGCTTAGATCGAGACAGCTATTTTGGCTACACCTTC | CASSLDRDSYFGYTF
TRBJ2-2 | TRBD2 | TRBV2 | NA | TGTGCCAGCAGGGAGTCCGGGACTAGCGGGGAGCTGTTTTTT | CASRESGTSGELFF
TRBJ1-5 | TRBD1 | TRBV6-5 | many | TGTGCCAGCAGTAAGACAGGGGAAAGCAATCAGCCCCAGCATTTT | CASSKTGESNQPQHF
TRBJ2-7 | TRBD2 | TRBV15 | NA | TGTGCCACCAGCAGAGCTCGAGGTAGCGGGACCTACGAGCAGTACTTC | CATSRARGSGTYEQYF
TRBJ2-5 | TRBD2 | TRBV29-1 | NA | TGCAGCAGAGGACTAGCGGAGTTTCAAGAGACCCAGTACTTC | CSRGLAEFQETQYF
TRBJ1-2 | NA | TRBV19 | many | TGTGCCAGTAGTCCCGGTAGCAGGGGCTACACCTTC | CASSPGSRGYTF
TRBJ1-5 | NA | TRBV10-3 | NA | TGTGCCATCAGTGTGGCAGAGAGCAATCAGCCCCAGCATTTT | CAISVAESNQPQHF
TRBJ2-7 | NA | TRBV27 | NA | TGTGCCAGCCGGCCGGGGTTCCAATCCTACGAGCAGTACTTC | CASRPGFQSYEQYF
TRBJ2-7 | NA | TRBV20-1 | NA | TGCAGTGCTAGTGGCGCGGGGTGGTACGAGCAGTACTTC | CSASGAGWYEQYF
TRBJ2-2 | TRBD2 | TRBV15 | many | TGTGCCACCAGCACTTCACTAGCGGGAGGTACCGGGGAGCTGTTTTTT | CATSTSLAGGTGELFF
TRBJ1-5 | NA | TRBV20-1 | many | TGCAGTGCCATCAACGCGGTGGGGAAGAGCAATCAGCCCCAGCATTTT | CSAINAVGKSNQPQHF
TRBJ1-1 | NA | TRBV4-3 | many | TGCGCCAGCAGCCAAGATCCTGGCGAGAACACTGAAGCTTTCTTT | CASSQDPGENTEAFF
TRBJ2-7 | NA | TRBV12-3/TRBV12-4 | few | TGTGCCAGCACCCCCGGGACGCCGAGCTCCTACGAGCAGTACTTC | CASTPGTPSSYEQYF
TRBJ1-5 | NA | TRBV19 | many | TGTGCCAGTAGTATCCGCACAGAAGTGTCACAGCCCCAGCATTTT | CASSIRTEVSQPQHF
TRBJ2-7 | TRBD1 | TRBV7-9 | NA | TGTGCCAGCAGCCCTTGGACAGGGTTCGAGCAGTACTTC | CASSPWTGFEQYF
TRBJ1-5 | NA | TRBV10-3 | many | TGTGCCATCAGTCTTACAGGGAATCAGCCCCAGCATTTT | CAISLTGNQPQHF
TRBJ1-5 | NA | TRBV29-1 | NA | TGCAGCGTTGAACCGACACTTACCTATCAGCCCCAGCATTTT | CSVEPTLTYQPQHF
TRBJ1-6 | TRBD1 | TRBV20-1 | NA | TGCAGTGCTTACCGGACAGGGCGGGATTCACCCCTCCACTTT | CSAYRTGRDSPLHF
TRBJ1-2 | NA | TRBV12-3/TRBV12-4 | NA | TGTGCCAGCAGTTTCAGGGATTATGGCTACACCTTC | CASSFRDYGYTF
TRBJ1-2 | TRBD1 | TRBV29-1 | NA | TGCAGCGTTGTAGGGACAGGGTCGAACTATGGCTACACCTTC | CSVVGTGSNYGYTF
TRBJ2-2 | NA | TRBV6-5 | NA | TGTGCCAGCAGGTCTACGAGTAGCGGGAACACCGGGGAGCTGTTTTTT | CASRSTSSGNTGELFF
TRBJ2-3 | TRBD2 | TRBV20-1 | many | TGCAGTGCGGTGACTAGCGGGGGGACAGATACGCAGTATTTT | CSAVTSGGTDTQYF
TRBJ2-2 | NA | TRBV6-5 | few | TGTGCCAGCACCTCCTACCCGGCTAGCAGCACCGGGGAGCTGTTTTTT | CASTSYPASSTGELFF
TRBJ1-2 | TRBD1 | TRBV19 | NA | TGTGCCAGTAGTATAGGAACAGGGGAGGACGGCTACACCTTC | CASSIGTGEDGYTF
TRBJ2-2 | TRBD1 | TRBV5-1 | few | TGCGCCAGCAGCTTGGCCTCCGGGACAGTGAACACCGGGGAGCTGTTTTTT | CASSLASGTVNTGELFF
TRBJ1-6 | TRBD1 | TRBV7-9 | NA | TGTGCCAGCAGCCCGGGACAGGGGTTGGCACCCCTCCACTTT | CASSPGQGLAPLHF
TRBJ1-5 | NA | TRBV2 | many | TGTGCCAGCAGTGAACACCCTGGGAATCAGCCCCAGCATTTT | CASSEHPGNQPQHF
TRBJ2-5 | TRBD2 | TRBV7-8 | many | TGTGCCAGCAGCGAACTAGCGGGGTTACAAGAGACCCAGTACTTC | CASSELAGLQETQYF
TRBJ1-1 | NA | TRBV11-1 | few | TGTGCCGGCAGCTTTTCAGGACAGAACACTGAAGCTTTCTTT | CAGSFSGQNTEAFF
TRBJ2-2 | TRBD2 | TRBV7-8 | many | TGTGCCAGCAGCTTCCTAGCTACGGGAGGGTGGACCGGGGAGCTGTTTTTT | CASSFLATGGWTGELFF
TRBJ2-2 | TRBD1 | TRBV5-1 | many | TGCGCCAGCAGCCGCCAGGGGGCCTCCGGGGAGCTGTTTTTT | CASSRQGASGELFF
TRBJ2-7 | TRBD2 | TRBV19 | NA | TGTGCCAGTAGTATAGCCCAAGCGGGGGCGCTTTTGGGTGAGCAGTACTTC | CASSIAQAGALLGEQYF
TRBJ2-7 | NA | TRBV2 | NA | TGTGCCAGCACCCCCAGAGGGGACGAGCAGTACTTC | CASTPRGDEQYF
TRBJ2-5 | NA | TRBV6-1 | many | TGTGCCAGCAGTGAAGCGGGCAGGGGAGAGACCCAGTACTTC | CASSEAGRGETQYF
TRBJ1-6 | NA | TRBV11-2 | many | TGTGCCAGCAGCTTCCGAGAAGGGAATTCACCCCTCCACTTT | CASSFREGNSPLHF
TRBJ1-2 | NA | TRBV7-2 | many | TGTGCCAGCACCAACTCCAGGGGTTTGGGGCGGGATGGCTACACCTTC | CASTNSRGLGRDGYTF
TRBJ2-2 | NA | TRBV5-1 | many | TGCGCCAGCAGCACAGGACTCACAGCCGGGGAGCTGTTTTTT | CASSTGLTAGELFF
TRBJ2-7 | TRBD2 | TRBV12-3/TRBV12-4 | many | TGTGCCAGCAGTTTCTCGGGGGGAAGCTCCTACGAGCAGTACTTC | CASSFSGGSSYEQYF
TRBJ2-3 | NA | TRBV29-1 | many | TGCAGCGTTGAGAGCTCTAGCACAGATACGCAGTATTTT | CSVESSSTDTQYF
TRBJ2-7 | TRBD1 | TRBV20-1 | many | TGCAGTGCTAGTGACAGGGGTATCGACGAGCAGTACTTC | CSASDRGIDEQYF
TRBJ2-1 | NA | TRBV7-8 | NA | TGTGCCAGCAGCTTAGAAGCGCCGTCCTACAATGAGCAGTTCTTC | CASSLEAPSYNEQFF
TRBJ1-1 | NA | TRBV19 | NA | TGTGCCAGTAGTATCGGGACCGGGACGGGGAACACTGAAGCTTTCTTT | CASSIGTGTGNTEAFF
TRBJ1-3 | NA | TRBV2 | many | TGTGCCAGCAGTGAAACAAACTGGGGAAACACCATATATTTT | CASSETNWGNTIYF
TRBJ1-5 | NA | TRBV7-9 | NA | TGTGCCAGCAGCTTATACCTAGCGGCTGCCTACGAGCATTTT | CASSLYLAAAYEHF
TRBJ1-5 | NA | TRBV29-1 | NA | TGCAGCGTTGAAGATGGTGCTGAGACCCAGCATTTT | CSVEDGAETQHF
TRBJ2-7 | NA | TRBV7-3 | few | TGTGCCAGCAGCTTAGAGGGGGTTGGCTACGAGCAGTACTTC | CASSLEGVGYEQYF
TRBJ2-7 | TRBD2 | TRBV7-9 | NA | TGTGCCAGCAGCATCAGCGGGAGTTCAACCTACGAGCAGTACTTC | CASSISGSSTYEQYF
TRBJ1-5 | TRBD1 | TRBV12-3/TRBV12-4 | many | TGTGCCAGCAGTTTAGCCCGACAGGGGAATCAGCCCCAGCATTTT | CASSLARQGNQPQHF
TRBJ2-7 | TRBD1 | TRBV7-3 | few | TGTGCCAGCAGCTTATTGGACAGGGGGGACGAGCAGTACTTC | CASSLLDRGDEQYF
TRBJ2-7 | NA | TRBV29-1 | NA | TGCAGCTACGACAGAATTTACGAGCAGTACTTC | CSYDRIYEQYF
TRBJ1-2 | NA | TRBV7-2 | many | TGTGCCAGCAGCACATACAGGGAAACTAACTATGGCTACACCTTC | CASSTYRETNYGYTF
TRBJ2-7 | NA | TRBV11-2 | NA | TGTGCCAGCACATTTATCGGACAGATTAACGAGCAGTACTTC | CASTFIGQINEQYF